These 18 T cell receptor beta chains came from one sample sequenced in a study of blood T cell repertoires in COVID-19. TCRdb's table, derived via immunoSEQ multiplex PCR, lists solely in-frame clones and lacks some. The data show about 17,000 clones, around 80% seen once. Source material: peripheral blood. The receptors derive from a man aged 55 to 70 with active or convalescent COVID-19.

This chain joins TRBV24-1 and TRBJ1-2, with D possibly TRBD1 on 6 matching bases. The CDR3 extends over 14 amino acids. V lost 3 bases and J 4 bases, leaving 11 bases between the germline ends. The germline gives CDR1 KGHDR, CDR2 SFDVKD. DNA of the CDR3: TGTGCCACCAGTGATAGACGGGGGGCCTATGGCTACACCTTC. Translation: CATSDRRGAYGYTF.

The CDR3 loop is CASSQEGSRYEQYF. The CDR3 nucleotides are TGTGCCAGCAGCCAGGAGGGGTCTAGGTACGAGCAGTACTTC. This chain connects TRBV7-3 to TRBJ2-7; possible D gene TRBD2, 6 bases. The CDR3 loop spans 14 amino acids. V was pared by 5 bases and J by 4 bases, with 15 bases between. The germline V gene encodes CDR1 SGHTA and CDR2 FQGTGA.

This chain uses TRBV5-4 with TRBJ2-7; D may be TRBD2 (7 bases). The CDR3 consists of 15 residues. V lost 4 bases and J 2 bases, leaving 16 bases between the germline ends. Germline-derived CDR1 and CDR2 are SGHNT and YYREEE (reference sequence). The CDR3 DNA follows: TGTGCCAGCAGCCTCCCGGGGGGCTCGGCCTACGAGCAGTACTTC. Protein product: CASSLPGGSAYEQYF.

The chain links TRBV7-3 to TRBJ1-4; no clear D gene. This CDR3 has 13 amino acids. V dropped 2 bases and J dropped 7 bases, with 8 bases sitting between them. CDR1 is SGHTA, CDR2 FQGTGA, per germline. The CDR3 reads CASSLVPGEKLFF. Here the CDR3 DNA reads TGTGCCAGCAGCTTAGTCCCCGGTGAAAAACTGTTTTTT.

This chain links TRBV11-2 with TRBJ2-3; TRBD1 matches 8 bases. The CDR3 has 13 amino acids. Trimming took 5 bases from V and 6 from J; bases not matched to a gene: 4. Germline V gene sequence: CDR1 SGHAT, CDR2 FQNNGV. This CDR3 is CASSNSGGDTQYF. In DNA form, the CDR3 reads TGTGCCAGCAGCAACTCAGGGGGCGATACGCAGTATTTT.

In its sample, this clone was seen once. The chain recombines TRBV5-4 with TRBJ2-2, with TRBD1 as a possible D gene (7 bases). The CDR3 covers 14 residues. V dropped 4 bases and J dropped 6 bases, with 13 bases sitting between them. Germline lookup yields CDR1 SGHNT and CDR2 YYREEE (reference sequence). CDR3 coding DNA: TGTGCCAGCAGCAGCAGGGGGGCAGCCGGGGAGCTGTTTTTT. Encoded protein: CASSSRGAAGELFF.

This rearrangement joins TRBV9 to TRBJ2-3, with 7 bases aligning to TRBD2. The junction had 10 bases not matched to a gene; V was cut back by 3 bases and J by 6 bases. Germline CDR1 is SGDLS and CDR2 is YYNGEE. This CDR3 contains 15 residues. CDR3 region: CASSAQAGTGDTQYF. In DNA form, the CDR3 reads TGTGCCAGCAGCGCCCAAGCGGGGACGGGGGATACGCAGTATTTT.

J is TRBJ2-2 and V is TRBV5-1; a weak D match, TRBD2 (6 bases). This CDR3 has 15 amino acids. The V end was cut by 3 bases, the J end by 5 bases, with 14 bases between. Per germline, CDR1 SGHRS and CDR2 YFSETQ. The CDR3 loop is CASSSTGEETGELFF. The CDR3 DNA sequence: TGCGCCAGCAGCTCCACGGGGGAAGAGACCGGGGAGCTGTTTTTT. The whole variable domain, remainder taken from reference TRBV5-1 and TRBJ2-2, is KAGVTQTPRYLIKTRGQQVTLSCSPISGHRSVSWYQQTPGQGLQFLFEYFSETQRNKGNFPGRFSGRQFSNSRSEMNVSTLELGDSALYLCASSSTGEETGELFFGEGSRLTVL.

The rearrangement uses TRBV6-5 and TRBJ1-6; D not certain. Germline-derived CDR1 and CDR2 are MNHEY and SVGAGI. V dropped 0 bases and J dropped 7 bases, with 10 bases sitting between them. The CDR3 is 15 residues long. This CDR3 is CASSYSRGDNSPLHF. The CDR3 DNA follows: TGTGCCAGCAGTTACTCCCGAGGTGACAATTCACCCCTCCACTTT.

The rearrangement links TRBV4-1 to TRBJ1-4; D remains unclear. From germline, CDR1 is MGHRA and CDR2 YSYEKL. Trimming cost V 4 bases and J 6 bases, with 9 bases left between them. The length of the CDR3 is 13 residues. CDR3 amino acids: CASSLRWDEKLFF. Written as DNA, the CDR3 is TGCGCCAGCAGCCTGAGGTGGGATGAAAAACTGTTTTTT.

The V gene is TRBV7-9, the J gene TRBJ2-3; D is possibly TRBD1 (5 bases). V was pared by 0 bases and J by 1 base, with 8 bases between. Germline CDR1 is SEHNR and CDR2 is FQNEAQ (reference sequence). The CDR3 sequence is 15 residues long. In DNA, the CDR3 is TGTGCCAGCAGCTTAGCGGGGCGACGCACAGATACGCAGTATTTT. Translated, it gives CASSLAGRRTDTQYF.

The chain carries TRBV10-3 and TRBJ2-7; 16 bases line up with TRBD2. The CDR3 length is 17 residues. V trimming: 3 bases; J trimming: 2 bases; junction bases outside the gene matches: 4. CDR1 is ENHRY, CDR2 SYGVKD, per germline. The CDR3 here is CAISDSGTSGRAYEQYF. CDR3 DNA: TGTGCCATCAGTGACTCCGGGACTAGCGGGAGGGCCTACGAGCAGTACTTC.

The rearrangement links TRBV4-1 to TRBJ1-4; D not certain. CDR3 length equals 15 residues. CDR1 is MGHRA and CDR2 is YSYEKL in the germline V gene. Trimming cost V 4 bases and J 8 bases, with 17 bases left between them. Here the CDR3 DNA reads TGCGCCAGCAGCCTTAGCCCGACCCACGGCGAAAAACTGTTTTTT. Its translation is CASSLSPTHGEKLFF.

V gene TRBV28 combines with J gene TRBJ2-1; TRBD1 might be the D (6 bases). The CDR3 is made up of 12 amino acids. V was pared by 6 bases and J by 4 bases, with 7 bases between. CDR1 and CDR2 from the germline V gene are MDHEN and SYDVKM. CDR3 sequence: CASRRGYNEQFF. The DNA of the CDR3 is TGTGCCAGCAGAAGGGGGTACAATGAGCAGTTCTTC.

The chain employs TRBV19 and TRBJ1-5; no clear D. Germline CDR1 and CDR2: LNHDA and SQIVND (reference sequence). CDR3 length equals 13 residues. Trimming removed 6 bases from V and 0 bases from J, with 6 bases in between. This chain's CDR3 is CASRQYSNQPQHF. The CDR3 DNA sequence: TGTGCCAGTAGGCAGTATAGCAATCAGCCCCAGCATTTT.

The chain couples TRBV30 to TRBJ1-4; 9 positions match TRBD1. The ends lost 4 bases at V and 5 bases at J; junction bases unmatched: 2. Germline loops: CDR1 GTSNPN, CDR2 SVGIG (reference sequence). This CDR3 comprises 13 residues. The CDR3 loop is CAWIDRGNEKLFF. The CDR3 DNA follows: TGTGCCTGGATCGACAGGGGGAATGAAAAACTGTTTTTT.

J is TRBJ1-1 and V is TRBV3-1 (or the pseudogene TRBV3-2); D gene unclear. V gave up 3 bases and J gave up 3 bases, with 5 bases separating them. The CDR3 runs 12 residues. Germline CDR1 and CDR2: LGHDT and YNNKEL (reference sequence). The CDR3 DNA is TGTGCCAGCAGCCAGGCTGACACTGAAGCTTTCTTT. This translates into CASSQADTEAFF.

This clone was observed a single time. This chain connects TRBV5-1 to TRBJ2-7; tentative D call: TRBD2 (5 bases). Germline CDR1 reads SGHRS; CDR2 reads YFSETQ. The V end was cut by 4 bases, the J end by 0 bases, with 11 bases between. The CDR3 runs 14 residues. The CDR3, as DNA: TGCGCCAGCAGCGCGGGTTCCAGCTCCTACGAGCAGTACTTC. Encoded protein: CASSAGSSSYEQYF. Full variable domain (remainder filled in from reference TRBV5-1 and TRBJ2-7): KAGVTQTPRYLIKTRGQQVTLSCSPISGHRSVSWYQQTPGQGLQFLFEYFSETQRNKGNFPGRFSGRQFSNSRSEMNVSTLELGDSALYLCASSAGSSSYEQYFGPGTRLTVT.